The 24 T cell receptor beta chains below come from one sample, sequenced in a study of technical replicates of blood from a handful of donors. Libraries were prepared by immunoSEQ multiplex PCR; TCRdb keeps only in-frame clonotypes and omits some of them. The sample includes about 61,000 clones, approximately 97% of them seen just once. Sequencing was performed on T cells isolated from PBMCs. These receptors were taken from a human donor in good health.

This clone was seen just once. J is TRBJ2-2 and V is TRBV4-1; TRBD2 might be the D (6 bases). Trimming stripped 3 bases from V and 7 bases from J, with 12 bases between. From germline, CDR1 is MGHRA and CDR2 YSYEKL. The CDR3 spans 14 residues. The CDR3: CASSHPGGVGELFF. CDR3 nucleotides: TGCGCCAGCAGCCACCCCGGGGGAGTCGGGGAGCTGTTTTTT.

V is TRBV21-1 and J is TRBJ2-7; the table calls TRBD2, which could not be checked here. TRBV21-1 is described as a pseudogene. The CDR3 runs to 14 residues. The CDR3 here is CARRKPIILGEQYF. The DNA for the CDR3 is TGTGCCAGGCGCAAGCCTATTATCCTTGGCGAGCAGTACTTC.

CDR3 in amino acids: CASSLNGRFGNTIYF. Written as DNA, the CDR3 is TGTGCCAGCAGTTTAAATGGGCGTTTTGGAAACACCATATATTTT. The chain uses TRBV28 and TRBJ1-3; D unresolved. Germline assignment: CDR1 MDHEN and CDR2 SYDVKM. The CDR3 totals 15 residues. V was clipped by 2 bases and J by 3 bases, with 11 bases between them.

The chain couples TRBV6-1 to TRBJ1-2; 9 bases map to TRBD1. The trim removed 7 bases at V and 4 bases at J, leaving 7 bases unmatched. CDR1 and CDR2 (germline): MNHNS, SASEGT. This CDR3 comprises 14 residues. The CDR3 coding sequence is TGTGCCAGCACGCGAACAGGGGGCCTCTATGGCTACACCTTC. Its protein is CASTRTGGLYGYTF.

The chain is built from TRBV10-3 and TRBJ2-3, with 8 positions matching TRBD2. Germline V gene sequence: CDR1 ENHRY, CDR2 SYGVKD. Trimming took 3 bases from V and 0 from J; bases not matched to a gene: 5. The CDR3 is made up of 16 amino acids. The CDR3 here is CAISDLGGASTDTQYF. Here the CDR3 DNA reads TGTGCCATCAGTGACCTCGGGGGGGCTAGCACAGATACGCAGTATTTT.

The rearrangement links TRBV7-2 to TRBJ1-1; D is uncertain. V lost 5 bases and J 1 base, leaving 11 bases between the germline ends. The CDR3 consists of 14 residues. Germline CDR1 reads SGHTA; CDR2 reads FQGNSA. CDR3 in DNA: TGTGCCAGCAGCGGCGCAGAGGCGAACACTGAAGCTTTCTTT. Its translation: CASSGAEANTEAFF. The full variable domain, with the rest looked up from reference TRBV7-2 and TRBJ1-1, is GAGVSQSPSNKVTEKGKDVELRCDPISGHTALYWYRQSLGQGLEFLIYFQGNSAPDKSGLPSDRFSAERTGGSVSTLTIQRTQQEDSAVYLCASSGAEANTEAFFGQGTRLTVV.

The chain uses TRBV30 and TRBJ1-5; D might be TRBD1 (5 bases). Germline V gene sequence: CDR1 GTSNPN, CDR2 SVGIG (reference sequence). V was shortened by 0 bases and J by 2 bases, with 8 bases between the two germline ends. This CDR3 region has 14 residues. Here the CDR3 DNA reads TGTGCCTGGAGTGTACCACAGGGCAATCAGCCCCAGCATTTT. Encoded protein: CAWSVPQGNQPQHF.

This rearrangement joins TRBV10-2 to TRBJ1-2; possible D gene TRBD1, 5 bases. V was clipped by 0 bases and J by 2 bases, with 13 bases between them. Germline loops: CDR1 WSHSY, CDR2 SAAADI. The CDR3 is 16 amino acids. The CDR3, as DNA: TGCGCCAGCAGTGAGTCCCCGACAGTGGGCAACTATGGCTACACCTTC. Protein: CASSESPTVGNYGYTF.

The chain is built from TRBV23-1 and TRBJ2-7, with a possible D match to TRBD1 (6 bases). TRBV23-1 is an ORF, and what it does is uncertain. V shed 5 bases and J shed 4 bases, with 18 bases lying between them. This CDR3 has 15 amino acids. CDR3 sequence (DNA): TGCGCCAGCAGTAATATACAGGGTACGAAGTACGAGCAGTACTTC. Translation: CASSNIQGTKYEQYF.

CDR3 residues: CASSLGPTRNEQFF. CDR3 coding DNA: TGCGCCAGCAGCTTGGGTCCTACTAGGAATGAGCAGTTCTTC. The chain has TRBV5-1 and TRBJ2-1, with a possible D match to TRBD2 (5 bases). V lost 0 bases, J lost 7 bases, and 11 bases lay in between. This CDR3 contains 14 residues. Germline loops: CDR1 SGHRS, CDR2 YFSETQ.

The chain links TRBV9 to TRBJ2-5; D may be TRBD1 (5 bases). The germline V gene encodes CDR1 SGDLS and CDR2 YYNGEE. V dropped 4 bases and J dropped 4 bases, with 14 bases sitting between them. The CDR3 is 14 amino acids. The CDR3 here is CASSPGHGVETQYF. In nucleotides, the CDR3 is TGTGCCAGCAGCCCTGGACATGGGGTAGAGACCCAGTACTTC.

The CDR3 loop reads CATCTSGDVSDTQYF. The CDR3, as DNA: TGCGCCACCTGTACTAGCGGGGATGTTTCAGATACGCAGTATTTT. The V and J genes are TRBV5-1 and TRBJ2-3; 10 positions match TRBD2. This CDR3 region has 15 residues. From germline, CDR1 is SGHRS and CDR2 YFSETQ. Unmatched junction bases numbered 11, after V lost 9 bases and J lost 4 bases.

This chain joins TRBV6-5 and TRBJ1-4; the match to TRBD1 covers 7 bases. V lost 6 bases, J lost 0 bases, and 4 bases stayed unmatched. Germline loops: CDR1 MNHEY, CDR2 SVGAGI. This CDR3 has 15 residues. This chain's CDR3 is CASSVGTATNEKLFF. For the CDR3, the DNA is TGTGCCAGCAGCGTGGGGACAGCAACTAATGAAAAACTGTTTTTT.

The V and J genes are TRBV14 and TRBJ2-7, with a tentative D call TRBD2 (6 bases). The germline gives CDR1 SGHDN, CDR2 FVKESK. This CDR3 comprises 17 residues. V was trimmed by 4 bases and J by 4 bases, leaving 23 bases between them. CDR3 loop: CASSLLGSGLHSYEQYF. The CDR3 bases are TGTGCCAGCAGCCTCCTTGGGTCGGGACTTCATTCGTACGAGCAGTACTTC.

The rearrangement uses TRBV5-1 and TRBJ2-7; D gene unclear. This CDR3 region has 15 residues. V was clipped by 0 bases and J by 0 bases, with 10 bases between them. Germline CDR1 reads SGHRS; CDR2 reads YFSETQ. The CDR3, as DNA: TGCGCCAGCAGCTTGGACAGCCCCTCCTCCTACGAGCAGTACTTC. This sequence encodes CASSLDSPSSYEQYF. The variable domain in full, completed from reference TRBV5-1 and TRBJ2-7, reads KAGVTQTPRYLIKTRGQQVTLSCSPISGHRSVSWYQQTPGQGLQFLFEYFSETQRNKGNFPGRFSGRQFSNSRSEMNVSTLELGDSALYLCASSLDSPSSYEQYFGPGTRLTVT.

J is TRBJ2-7 and V is TRBV4-1; 7 nucleotides align to TRBD1. Germline values: CDR1 MGHRA, CDR2 YSYEKL. The CDR3 spans 14 residues. V lost 6 bases to trimming and J lost 4 bases; unmatched junction nucleotides: 9. This chain's CDR3 is CASRPRTGVYEQYF. CDR3 DNA: TGCGCCAGCAGACCAAGGACAGGCGTATACGAGCAGTACTTC.

V is TRBV29-1 and J is TRBJ2-5, with D tentatively TRBD2 (5 bases). Per germline, CDR1 SQVTM and CDR2 ANQGSEA. The CDR3 sequence is 12 residues long. Trimming took off 1 base at V and 4 bases at J, with 7 bases between the two ends. CDR3 nucleotides: TGCAGCGTTGAAGGGGAGAGAGAGACCCAGTACTTC. Amino acids: CSVEGERETQYF.

The V gene is TRBV6-5, the J gene TRBJ1-5; 7 nucleotides match TRBD1. From germline, CDR1 is MNHEY and CDR2 SVGAGI. The trim removed 6 bases at V and 6 bases at J, leaving 8 bases unmatched. This CDR3 comprises 14 residues. CDR3 protein: CASRAAQGGQPQHF. The CDR3 coding sequence is TGTGCCAGCAGGGCCGCGCAGGGGGGTCAGCCCCAGCATTTT.

This chain links TRBV5-1 with TRBJ2-2; 7 bases map to TRBD2. The CDR3 totals 14 residues. The V gene's germline CDR1 is SGHRS and CDR2 YFSETQ. Losses at the gene ends were 4 bases for V and 3 bases for J; bases not matched to a gene: 3. The CDR3 DNA reads as TGCGCCAGCAGCCCGGGAGGCGACACCGGGGAGCTGTTTTTT. This gives the protein CASSPGGDTGELFF.

CDR3 in DNA: TGTGCCAGCAGCCCGGGGGGCAACGAGCAGTACTTC. This codes for CASSPGGNEQYF. V usage is TRBV7-9 and J usage is TRBJ2-7; D is possibly TRBD2 (7 bases). The CDR3 length is 12 residues. Trimming left V 5 bases short and J 5 bases short, with 10 bases between. The germline gives CDR1 SEHNR, CDR2 FQNEAQ (reference sequence).

The J gene is TRBJ2-6, the V gene TRBV5-8; 8 nucleotides match TRBD2. Germline assignment: CDR1 SGHTS and CDR2 YDEGEE. J lost 0 bases, V lost 1 base, and 12 bases had no gene match. The length of the CDR3 is 20 residues. The CDR3 nucleotides are TGTGCCAGCAGCTTGAACGTTCGGGAGGGCCGGGGCTCTGGGGCCAACGTCCTGACTTTC. This encodes CASSLNVREGRGSGANVLTF. Looking up the rest from reference TRBV5-8 and TRBJ2-6 gives the full variable domain: EAGVTQSPTHLIKTRGQQATLRCSPISGHTSVYWYQQALGLGLQFLLWYDEGEERNRGNFPPRFSGRQFPNYSSELNVNALELEDSALYLCASSLNVREGRGSGANVLTFGAGSRLTVL.

This chain joins TRBV27 and TRBJ2-5, with TRBD2 as a possible D gene (7 bases). The V end lost 4 bases, the J end lost 9 bases, and 18 bases lay between the germline ends. CDR3 length: 14 residues. The germline gives CDR1 MNHEY, CDR2 SMNVEV (reference sequence). The CDR3 here is CASSSYLGGRAQYF. CDR3 nucleotides: TGTGCCAGCAGTTCCTACTTGGGGGGGCGGGCCCAGTACTTC.

The chain joins TRBV27 to TRBJ2-7; TRBD1 matches 7 bases. The CDR3 has 14 amino acids. Per the germline V gene, CDR1 is MNHEY and CDR2 is SMNVEV (reference sequence). V shed 5 bases and J 2 bases; nucleotides not matched to a gene: 6. CDR3 sequence reads: CASSGWTGTYEQYF. The CDR3 region has the DNA TGTGCCAGCAGTGGGTGGACAGGAACCTACGAGCAGTACTTC.

This clone was picked up one time. This rearrangement joins TRBV4-1 to TRBJ1-2, with TRBD1 matching over 8 bases. This CDR3 spans 17 amino acids. Per the germline V gene, CDR1 is MGHRA and CDR2 is YSYEKL. Trimming cost V 1 base and J 5 bases; bases outside gene matches: 12. This chain's CDR3 is CASSQGPAGQANYGYTF. CDR3 DNA: TGCGCCAGCAGCCAAGGTCCGGCGGGACAGGCAAATTATGGCTACACCTTC.